One sample yielded the 14 T cell receptor beta chains listed below, sequenced in a study of OX40 agonist ivuxolimab in advanced cancers. Assay: immunoSEQ multiplex PCR; the TCRdb copy retains only in-frame clones and omits some. This table has 55,000 to 80,000 clones, 85% to 90% appearing once. The sequencing used CD4+ or CD8+ T cells sorted from blood, collected in a trial of the OX40 agonist ivuxolimab. The receptors here all came from an adult with an advanced solid tumor such as melanoma, head and neck, liver or kidney cancer.

V gene TRBV23-1 combines with J gene TRBJ2-1; D not resolved. TRBV23-1 counts as an open reading frame of uncertain function. This CDR3 contains 18 residues. V lost 3 bases and J lost 0, with 18 bases in between. The DNA of the CDR3 is TGCGCCAGCAGTCAGCCAGGTGGCAATAATAGCTCCTACAATGAGCAGTTCTTC. Its protein is CASSQPGGNNSSYNEQFF.

This clone has only a few counts. The chain couples TRBV4-1 to TRBJ2-7, with D possibly being TRBD2 (6 bases). V was pared by 1 base and J by 4 bases, with 11 bases between. CDR1 and CDR2 from the germline V gene are MGHRA and YSYEKL. This CDR3 has 14 amino acids. The DNA for the CDR3 is TGCGCCAGCAGCCAAGCGTCAGGGACTTACGAGCAGTACTTC. It encodes CASSQASGTYEQYF.

This chain links TRBV27 with TRBJ2-1; 8 nucleotides align to TRBD2. CDR1 and CDR2 (germline): MNHEY, SMNVEV (reference sequence). V trimming: 5 bases; J trimming: 4 bases; junction bases outside the gene matches: 13. The CDR3 has 17 residues. The CDR3 loop is CASSKEAGVVLYNEQFF. The CDR3 DNA is TGTGCCAGCAGTAAGGAAGCGGGAGTTGTCTTGTACAATGAGCAGTTCTTC.

In this sample, this clone turned up once. V usage is TRBV7-2 and J usage is TRBJ2-7; D might be TRBD1 (6 bases). The V end was cut by 3 bases, the J end by 1 base, with 10 bases between. The CDR3 length is 14 residues. The germline V gene has CDR1 SGHTA and CDR2 FQGNSA. CDR3: CASSFTGTSYEQYF. CDR3 nucleotides: TGTGCCAGCAGCTTTACAGGGACATCCTACGAGCAGTACTTC.

This sequence joins TRBV19 and TRBJ1-5; TRBD1 might be the D (6 bases). The germline CDR1 and CDR2 sequences are LNHDA and SQIVND (reference sequence). CDR3 length equals 14 residues. Deletions cut 7 bases from V and 3 bases from J, with 13 bases between. CDR3 sequence (DNA): TGTGCCAGTAATCACAGGGACTACAATCAGCCCCAGCATTTT. This encodes CASNHRDYNQPQHF.

The chain employs TRBV10-3 and TRBJ1-1; perhaps TRBD1 as D (5 bases). The ends were cut back, 6 bases at V and 2 bases at J, with 13 bases in the middle. The germline gives CDR1 ENHRY, CDR2 SYGVKD. The CDR3 spans 14 residues. The CDR3 is CAISVDKTNTEAFF. The CDR3 DNA is TGTGCCATCAGCGTGGACAAAACCAACACTGAAGCTTTCTTT.

The chain couples TRBV10-3 to TRBJ2-5; possible D gene TRBD1, 6 bases. The CDR3 runs 14 residues. Trimming shortened V by 4 bases and J by 2 bases, and 11 bases separated the two germline ends. The germline gives CDR1 ENHRY, CDR2 SYGVKD. CDR3 in DNA: TGTGCCATCAGTGTGGGGGCGGTACAAGAGACCCAGTACTTC. Protein sequence: CAISVGAVQETQYF.

The gene calls are TRBV5-5 and TRBJ1-2; 7 bases fit TRBD1. The CDR3 has 14 amino acids. With 4 bases clipped from V and 3 bases from J, the junction kept 6 bases outside the gene matches. Germline V gives CDR1 SGHKS, CDR2 YYEKEE (reference sequence). The CDR3 sequence: CASSPWTGDYGYTF. As DNA, the CDR3 is TGTGCCAGCAGCCCGTGGACAGGCGACTATGGCTACACCTTC.

The chain joins TRBV5-1 to TRBJ2-5; 9 bases agree with TRBD1. Germline-derived CDR1 and CDR2 are SGHRS and YFSETQ. This CDR3 comprises 14 residues. The junction had 4 bases not matched to a gene; V was cut back by 3 bases and J by 4 bases. For the CDR3, the DNA is TGCGCCAGCAGCTACAGGGGGCATGGAGAGACCCAGTACTTC. Protein sequence: CASSYRGHGETQYF. Full variable domain (remainder filled in from reference TRBV5-1 and TRBJ2-5): KAGVTQTPRYLIKTRGQQVTLSCSPISGHRSVSWYQQTPGQGLQFLFEYFSETQRNKGNFPGRFSGRQFSNSRSEMNVSTLELGDSALYLCASSYRGHGETQYFGPGTRLLVL.

J is TRBJ2-6 and V is TRBV7-3, with D possibly matching TRBD1 (6 bases). This CDR3 region has 16 residues. Germline lookup yields CDR1 SGHTA and CDR2 FQGTGA. V lost 5 bases and J lost 2, with 13 bases in between. CDR3 nucleotide sequence: TGTGCCAGCAGCCCCCAGGGGAGCACTGGGGCCAACGTCCTGACTTTC. This codes for CASSPQGSTGANVLTF. Complete variable domain (other parts from reference TRBV7-3 and TRBJ2-6): GAGVSQTPSNKVTEKGKYVELRCDPISGHTALYWYRQSLGQGPEFLIYFQGTGAADDSGLPNDRFFAVRPEGSVSTLKIQRTERGDSAVYLCASSPQGSTGANVLTFGAGSRLTVL.

The chain links TRBV19 to TRBJ2-1; no clear D. Germline V CDR1 and CDR2: LNHDA, SQIVND (reference sequence). There are 13 residues in the CDR3. V was trimmed by 3 bases and J by 2 bases, leaving 5 bases between them. The CDR3 protein is CASSISPYNEQFF. CDR3 nucleotide sequence: TGTGCCAGTAGTATCTCGCCCTACAATGAGCAGTTCTTC.

This clone was observed a few times. The chain links TRBV5-6 to TRBJ1-6, with D unresolved. The germline V gene has CDR1 SGHDT and CDR2 YYEEEE. The CDR3 covers 12 residues. Trimming stripped 0 bases from V and 10 bases from J, with 5 bases between. The CDR3 spells CASSLGSSPLHF. The CDR3, as DNA: TGTGCCAGCAGCTTGGGCTCATCACCCCTCCACTTT.

This clone was recorded once. The V gene is TRBV30, the J gene TRBJ2-7; D is perhaps TRBD2 (5 bases). The CDR3 extends over 11 amino acids. CDR1 is GTSNPN and CDR2 is SVGIG in the germline V gene (reference sequence). The CDR3: CVMRVSLEQYF. The CDR3 DNA follows: TGTGTTATGCGGGTCTCCCTCGAGCAGTACTTC.

This clone was seen a single time. The V call is TRBV7-9, the J call TRBJ2-2; 9 bases match TRBD2. Germline V lookup: CDR1 SEHNR, CDR2 FQNEAQ (reference sequence). Losses at the gene ends were 6 bases for V and 3 bases for J; bases not matched to a gene: 11. The CDR3 runs to 17 residues. CDR3 bases: TGTGCCAGCAGAGAAGTCCCCCGACTAGCGGACACCGGGGAGCTGTTTTTT. This translates into CASREVPRLADTGELFF. The full variable domain, in which reference TRBV7-9 and TRBJ2-2 provide the parts outside the CDR3, is DTGVSQNPRHKITKRGQNVTFRCDPISEHNRLYWYRQTLGQGPEFLTYFQNEAQLEKSRLLSDRFSAERPKGSFSTLEIQRTEQGDSAMYLCASREVPRLADTGELFFGEGSRLTVL.